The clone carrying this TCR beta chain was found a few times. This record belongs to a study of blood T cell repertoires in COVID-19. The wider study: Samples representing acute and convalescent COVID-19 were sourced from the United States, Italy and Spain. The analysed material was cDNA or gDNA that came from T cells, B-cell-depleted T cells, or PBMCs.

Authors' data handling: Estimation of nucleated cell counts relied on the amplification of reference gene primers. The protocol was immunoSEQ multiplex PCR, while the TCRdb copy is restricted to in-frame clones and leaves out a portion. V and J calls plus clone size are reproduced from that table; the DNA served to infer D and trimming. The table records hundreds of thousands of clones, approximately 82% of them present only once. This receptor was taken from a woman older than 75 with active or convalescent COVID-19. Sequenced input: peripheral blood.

CDR3 residues: CASSFDRATEAFF. The CDR3 nucleotides are TGCGCCAGCAGTTTTGACAGGGCCACTGAAGCTTTCTTT. The J gene is TRBJ1-1, the V gene TRBV10-2, with 7 positions matching TRBD1. V lost 5 bases and J lost 4; bases outside the gene matches: 4. The CDR3 contains 13 residues. CDR1 is WSHSY and CDR2 is SAAADI in the germline V gene.